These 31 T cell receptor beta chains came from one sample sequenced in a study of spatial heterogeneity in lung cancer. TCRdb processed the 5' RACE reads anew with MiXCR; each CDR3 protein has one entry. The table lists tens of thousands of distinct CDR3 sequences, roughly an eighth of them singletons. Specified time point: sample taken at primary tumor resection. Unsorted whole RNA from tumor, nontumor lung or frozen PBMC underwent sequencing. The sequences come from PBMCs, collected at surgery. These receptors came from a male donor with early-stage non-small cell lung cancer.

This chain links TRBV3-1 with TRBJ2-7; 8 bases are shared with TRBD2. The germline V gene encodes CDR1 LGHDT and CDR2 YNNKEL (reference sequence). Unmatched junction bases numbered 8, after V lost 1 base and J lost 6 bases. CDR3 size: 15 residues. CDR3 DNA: TGTGCCAGCAGCCAAGGGACTAGCATGAGAAGCGAGCAGTACTTC. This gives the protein CASSQGTSMRSEQYF.

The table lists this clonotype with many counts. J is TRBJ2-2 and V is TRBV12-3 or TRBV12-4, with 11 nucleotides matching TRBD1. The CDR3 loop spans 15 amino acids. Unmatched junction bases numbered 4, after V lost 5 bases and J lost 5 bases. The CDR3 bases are TGTGCCAGCAGTCACGGGACAGGGGGAACCGGGGAGCTGTTTTTT. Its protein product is CASSHGTGGTGELFF.

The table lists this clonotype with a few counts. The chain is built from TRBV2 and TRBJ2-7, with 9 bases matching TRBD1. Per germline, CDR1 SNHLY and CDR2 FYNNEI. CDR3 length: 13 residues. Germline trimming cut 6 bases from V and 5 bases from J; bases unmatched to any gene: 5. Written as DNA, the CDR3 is TGTGCCAGCAGATGGGACAGGGCCCACGAGCAGTACTTC. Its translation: CASRWDRAHEQYF.

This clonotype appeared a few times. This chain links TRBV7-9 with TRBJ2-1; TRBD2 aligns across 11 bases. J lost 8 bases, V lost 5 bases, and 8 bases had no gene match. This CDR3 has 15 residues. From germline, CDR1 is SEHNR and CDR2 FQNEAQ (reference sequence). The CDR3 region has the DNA TGTGCCAGCAGCCGTAGCGGGAGGGCCGTCGATGAGCAGTTCTTC. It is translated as CASSRSGRAVDEQFF.

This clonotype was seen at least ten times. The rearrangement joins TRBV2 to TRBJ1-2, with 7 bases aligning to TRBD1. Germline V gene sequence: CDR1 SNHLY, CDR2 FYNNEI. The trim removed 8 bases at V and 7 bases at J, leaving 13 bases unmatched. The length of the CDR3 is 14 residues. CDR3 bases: TGTGCCAGCTCAGGGGCAAGGGGGCCCTCTGGCTACACCTTC. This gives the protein CASSGARGPSGYTF.

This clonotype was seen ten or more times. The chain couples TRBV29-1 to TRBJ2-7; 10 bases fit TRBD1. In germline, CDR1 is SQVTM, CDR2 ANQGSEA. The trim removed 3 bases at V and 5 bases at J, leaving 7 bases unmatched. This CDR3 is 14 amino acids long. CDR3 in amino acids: CSVERQGAPHEQYF. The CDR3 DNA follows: TGCAGCGTTGAGAGACAGGGGGCGCCCCACGAGCAGTACTTC.

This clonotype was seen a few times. CDR3 sequence: CASSQLLVSEQFF. CDR3 bases: TGCGCCAGCAGCCAACTCCTAGTCTCTGAGCAGTTCTTC. This chain uses TRBV4-1 with TRBJ2-1; D uncertain. Trimming removed 2 bases at V and 9 bases at J, with 11 bases between. The germline gives CDR1 MGHRA, CDR2 YSYEKL. The CDR3 contains 13 residues.

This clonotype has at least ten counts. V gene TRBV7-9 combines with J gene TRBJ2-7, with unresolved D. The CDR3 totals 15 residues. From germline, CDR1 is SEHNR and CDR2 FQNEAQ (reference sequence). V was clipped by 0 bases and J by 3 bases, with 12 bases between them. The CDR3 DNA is TGTGCCAGCAGCTTAGCGCAACAGAATTACTACGAGCAGTACTTC. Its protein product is CASSLAQQNYYEQYF.

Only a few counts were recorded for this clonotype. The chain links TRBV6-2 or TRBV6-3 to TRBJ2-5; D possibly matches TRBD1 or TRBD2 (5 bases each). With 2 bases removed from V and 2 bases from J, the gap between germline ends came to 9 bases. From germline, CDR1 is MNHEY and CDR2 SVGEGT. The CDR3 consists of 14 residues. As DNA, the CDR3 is TGTGCCAGCAGTTACCTGAGGGGACAAGAGACCCAGTACTTC. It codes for CASSYLRGQETQYF.

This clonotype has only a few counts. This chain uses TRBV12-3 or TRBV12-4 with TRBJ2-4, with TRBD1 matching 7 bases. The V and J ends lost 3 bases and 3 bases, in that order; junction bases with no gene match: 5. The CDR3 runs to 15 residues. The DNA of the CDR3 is TGTGCCAGCAGTTTTGAGGGGGCGGACAAAAACATTCAGTACTTC. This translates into CASSFEGADKNIQYF.

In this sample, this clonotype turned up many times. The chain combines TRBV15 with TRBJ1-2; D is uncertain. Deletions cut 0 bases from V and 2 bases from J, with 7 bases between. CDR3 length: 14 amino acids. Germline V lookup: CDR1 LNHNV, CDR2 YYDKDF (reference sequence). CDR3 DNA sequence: TGTGCCACCAGCAGAGATCCCAGGAACTATGGCTACACCTTC. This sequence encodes CATSRDPRNYGYTF.

CDR3 amino acids: CASSHRGGGNTIYF. The CDR3 DNA reads TGCGCCAGCAGCCACAGGGGAGGCGGAAACACCATATATTTT. V and J are TRBV4-3 and TRBJ1-3; tentatively, D is TRBD1 (6 bases). Trimming left V 3 bases short and J 4 bases short, with 10 bases between. Germline CDR1 is LGHNA and CDR2 is YSLEER. The CDR3 covers 14 residues.

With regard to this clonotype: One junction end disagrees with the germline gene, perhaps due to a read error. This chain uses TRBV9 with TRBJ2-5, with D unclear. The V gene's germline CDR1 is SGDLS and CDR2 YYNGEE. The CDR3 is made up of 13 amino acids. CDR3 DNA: TGTGTCAGCAGCCCGGGTTACCAAGAGACCCAGTACTTC. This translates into CVSSPGYQETQYF.

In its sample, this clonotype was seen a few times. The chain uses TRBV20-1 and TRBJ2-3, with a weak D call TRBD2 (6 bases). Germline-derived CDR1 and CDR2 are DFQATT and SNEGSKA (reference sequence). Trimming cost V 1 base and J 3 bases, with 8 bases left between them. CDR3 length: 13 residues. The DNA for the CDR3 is TGCAGTGCTAGAGTGGGGGGAACAGATACGCAGTATTTT. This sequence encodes CSARVGGTDTQYF.

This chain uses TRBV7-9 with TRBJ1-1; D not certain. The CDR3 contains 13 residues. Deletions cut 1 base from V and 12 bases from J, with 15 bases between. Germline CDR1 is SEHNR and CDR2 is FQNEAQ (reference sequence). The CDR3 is CASSLGGLSGTFF. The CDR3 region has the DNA TGTGCCAGCAGCTTAGGAGGCCTCTCGGGGACTTTCTTT.

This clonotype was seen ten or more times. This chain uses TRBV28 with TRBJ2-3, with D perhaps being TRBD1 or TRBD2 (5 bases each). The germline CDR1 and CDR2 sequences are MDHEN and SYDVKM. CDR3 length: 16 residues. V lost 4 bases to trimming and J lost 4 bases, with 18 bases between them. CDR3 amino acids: CASSWDRQEHADTQYF. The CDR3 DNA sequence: TGTGCCAGCAGTTGGGACCGTCAGGAGCACGCAGATACGCAGTATTTT. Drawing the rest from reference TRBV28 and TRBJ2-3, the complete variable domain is DVKVTQSSRYLVKRTGEKVFLECVQDMDHENMFWYRQDPGLGLRLIYFSYDVKMKEKGDIPEGYSVSREKKERFSLILESASTNQTSMYLCASSWDRQEHADTQYFGPGTRLTVL.

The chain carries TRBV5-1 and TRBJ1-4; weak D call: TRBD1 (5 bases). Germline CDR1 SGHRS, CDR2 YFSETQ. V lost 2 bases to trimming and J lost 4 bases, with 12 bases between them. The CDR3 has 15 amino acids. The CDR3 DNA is TGCGCCAGCAGCTTACGGGGGGAGCTTAATGAAAAACTGTTTTTT. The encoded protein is CASSLRGELNEKLFF.

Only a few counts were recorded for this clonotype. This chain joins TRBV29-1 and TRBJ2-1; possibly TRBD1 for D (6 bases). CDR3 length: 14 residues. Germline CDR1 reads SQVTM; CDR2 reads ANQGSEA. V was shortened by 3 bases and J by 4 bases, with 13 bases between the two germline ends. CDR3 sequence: CSVDRSGVYNEQFF. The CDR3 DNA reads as TGCAGCGTTGATAGGTCAGGGGTGTACAATGAGCAGTTCTTC.

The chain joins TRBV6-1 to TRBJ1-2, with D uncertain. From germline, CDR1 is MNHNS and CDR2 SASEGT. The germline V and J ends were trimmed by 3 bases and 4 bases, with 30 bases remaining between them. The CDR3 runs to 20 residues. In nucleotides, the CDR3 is TGTGCCAGCAGTGAGGCCCAAGTGTGGGGTAGCCAAGCCGTTGTCTATGGCTACACCTTC. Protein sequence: CASSEAQVWGSQAVVYGYTF.

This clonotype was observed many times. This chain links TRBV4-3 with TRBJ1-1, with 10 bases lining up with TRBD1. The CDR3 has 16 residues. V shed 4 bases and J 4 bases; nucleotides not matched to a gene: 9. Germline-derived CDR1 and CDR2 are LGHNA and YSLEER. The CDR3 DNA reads TGCGCCAGCAGCCCCCGGACAGGGGGTGAAGTCACTGAAGCTTTCTTT. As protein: CASSPRTGGEVTEAFF.

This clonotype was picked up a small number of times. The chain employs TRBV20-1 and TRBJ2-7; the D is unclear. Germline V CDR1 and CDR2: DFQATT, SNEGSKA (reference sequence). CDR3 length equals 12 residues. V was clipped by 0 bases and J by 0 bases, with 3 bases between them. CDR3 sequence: CSARDTSYEQYF. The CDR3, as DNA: TGCAGTGCTAGAGACACCTCCTACGAGCAGTACTTC.

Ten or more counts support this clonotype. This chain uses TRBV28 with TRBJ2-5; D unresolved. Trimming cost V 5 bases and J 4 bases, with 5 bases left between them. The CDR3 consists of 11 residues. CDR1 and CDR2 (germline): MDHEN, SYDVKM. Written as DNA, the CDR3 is TGTGCCAGCAGTCGAGCAGAGACCCAGTACTTC. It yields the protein CASSRAETQYF.

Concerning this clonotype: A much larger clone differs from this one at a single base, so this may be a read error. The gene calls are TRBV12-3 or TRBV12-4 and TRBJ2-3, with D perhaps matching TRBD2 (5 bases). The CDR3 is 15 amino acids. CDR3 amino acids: CAGSPYGESTDTQYF. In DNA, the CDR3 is TGTGCCGGCAGCCCCTATGGGGAGAGCACAGATACGCAGTATTTT.

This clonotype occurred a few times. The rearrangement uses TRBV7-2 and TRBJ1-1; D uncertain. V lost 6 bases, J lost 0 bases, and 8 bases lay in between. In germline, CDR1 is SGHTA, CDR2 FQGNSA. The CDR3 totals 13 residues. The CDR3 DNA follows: TGTGCCAGCAGGGACGGCTTGAACACTGAAGCTTTCTTT. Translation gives CASRDGLNTEAFF.

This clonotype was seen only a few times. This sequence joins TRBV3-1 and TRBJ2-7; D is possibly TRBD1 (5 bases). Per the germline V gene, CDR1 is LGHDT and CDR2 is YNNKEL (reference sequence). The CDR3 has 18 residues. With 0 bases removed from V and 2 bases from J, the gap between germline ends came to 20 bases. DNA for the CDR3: TGTGCCAGCAGCCAAGAAACCCCAGACAGTCTATATCCCTACGAGCAGTACTTC. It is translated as CASSQETPDSLYPYEQYF.

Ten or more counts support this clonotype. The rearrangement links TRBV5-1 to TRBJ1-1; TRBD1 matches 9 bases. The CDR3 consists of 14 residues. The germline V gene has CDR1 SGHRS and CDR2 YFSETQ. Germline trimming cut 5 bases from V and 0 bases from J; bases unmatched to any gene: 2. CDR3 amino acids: CASRTGGMNTEAFF. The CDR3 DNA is TGCGCCAGCAGGACAGGGGGAATGAACACTGAAGCTTTCTTT.

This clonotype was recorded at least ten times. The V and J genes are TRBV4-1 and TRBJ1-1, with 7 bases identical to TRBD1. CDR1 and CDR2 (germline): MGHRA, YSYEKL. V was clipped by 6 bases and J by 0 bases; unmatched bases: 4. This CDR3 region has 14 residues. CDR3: CASRGQTMNTEAFF. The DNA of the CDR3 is TGCGCCAGCAGGGGACAGACCATGAACACTGAAGCTTTCTTT.

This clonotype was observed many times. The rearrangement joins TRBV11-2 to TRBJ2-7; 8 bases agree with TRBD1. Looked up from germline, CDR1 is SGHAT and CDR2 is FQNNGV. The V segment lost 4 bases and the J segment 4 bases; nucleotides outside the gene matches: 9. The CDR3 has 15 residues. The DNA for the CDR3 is TGTGCCAGCAGCTCCCTTCGACAGGGGTCTTACGAGCAGTACTTC. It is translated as CASSSLRQGSYEQYF.

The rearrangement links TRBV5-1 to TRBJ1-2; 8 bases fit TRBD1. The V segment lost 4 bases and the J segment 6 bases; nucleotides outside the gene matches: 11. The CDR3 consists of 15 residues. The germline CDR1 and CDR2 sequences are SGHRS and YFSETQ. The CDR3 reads CASSPTGGMAHGYTF. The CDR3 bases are TGCGCCAGCAGCCCTACAGGGGGTATGGCGCATGGCTACACCTTC.

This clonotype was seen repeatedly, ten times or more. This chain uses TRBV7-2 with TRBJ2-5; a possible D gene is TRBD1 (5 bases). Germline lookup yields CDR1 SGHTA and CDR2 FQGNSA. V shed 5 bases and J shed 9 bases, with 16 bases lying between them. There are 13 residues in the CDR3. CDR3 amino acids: CASSLDLLGAQYF. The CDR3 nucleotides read TGTGCCAGCAGCCTCGACTTATTAGGGGCCCAGTACTTC.

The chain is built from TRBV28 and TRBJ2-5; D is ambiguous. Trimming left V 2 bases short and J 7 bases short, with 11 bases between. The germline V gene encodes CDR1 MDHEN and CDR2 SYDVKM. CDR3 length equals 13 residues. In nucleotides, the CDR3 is TGTGCCAGCAGTTTAGGTGCAAGGGTGACCCAGTACTTC. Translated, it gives CASSLGARVTQYF.